The present TCR beta chain was sequenced within a study of cytotoxic CD8 clonotypes in ibrutinib-treated CLL. Data came from immunoSEQ multiplex PCR; TCRdb stores just in-frame clones and leaves some out. The sample consists of tens of thousands of clones, around 68% of them appearing once. The germline V and J ends were trimmed by 6 bases and 0 bases, with 11 bases remaining between them. This CDR3 has 15 amino acids. Germline CDR1 and CDR2: SEHNR and FQNEAQ (reference sequence). This specimen consisted of PBMCs, obtained before ibrutinib treatment. This receptor was taken from a human donor with chronic lymphocytic leukemia. V and J are TRBV7-9 and TRBJ2-2; D is undetermined. The CDR3 sequence is CASSFRAPNTGELFF. CDR3 nucleotide sequence: TGTGCCAGCAGTTTCCGGGCCCCGAACACCGGGGAGCTGTTTTTT.